A selection of T cell receptor beta chains follows, all from one sample in a study of T cells in localized non-small cell lung cancer. Clones were read by immunoSEQ multiplex PCR, and TCRdb kept only the in-frame ones, dropping some. Among 23,000 or so clones, roughly nine tenths were seen once, and the ten largest hold 15%. This sample comprised peripheral blood, obtained before any cancer treatment. Receptor source: a man aged 35-69 years with stage III squamous cell lung carcinoma. The CDR3 runs from the conserved cysteine through the conserved F or W. A D gene is named only where the DNA matches it firmly. A clone size is listed for some rows: how often the clone was seen (once, few, many), or a class if it is expanded.

TRBV2	few	-	TRBJ2-1	CASSQYNEQFF	TGTGCCAGCTCACAATACAATGAGCAGTTCTTC
TRBV30	-	-	TRBJ1-5	CAWSQKGGNQPQHF	TGTGCCTGGTCCCAAAAGGGGGGCAATCAGCCCCAGCATTTT
TRBV30	once	TRBD2	TRBJ2-5	CAWSVAGVWETQYF	TGTGCCTGGAGTGTTGCGGGGGTGTGGGAGACCCAGTACTTC
TRBV4-1	-	TRBD1	TRBJ1-4	CASSLGQATNEKLFF	TGCGCCAGCAGCCTCGGACAGGCAACTAATGAAAAACTGTTTTTT
TRBV30	-	TRBD1	TRBJ2-5	CAWSVGGTLGEQYF	TGTGCCTGGAGTGTAGGGGGCACATTGGGGGAGCAGTACTTC
TRBV18	once	-	TRBJ2-1	CASSRTVGPYNEQFF	TGTGCCAGCTCACGAACGGTGGGACCCTACAATGAGCAGTTCTTC
TRBV2	-	TRBD1	TRBJ1-1	CASSEVRDSEAFF	TGTGCCAGCAGTGAAGTCCGGGACAGTGAAGCTTTCTTT
TRBV6-1	-	TRBD1	TRBJ2-7	CASTDRQGFGRDEQYF	TGTGCCAGCACTGACCGACAGGGCTTCGGTCGGGACGAGCAGTACTTC
TRBV19	-	-	TRBJ1-2	CASSISPGGVTNYGYTF	TGTGCCAGTAGTATAAGCCCCGGGGGAGTTACTAACTATGGCTACACCTTC
TRBV27	-	TRBD2	TRBJ2-5	CASSLRREEETQYF	TGTGCCAGTTCACTAAGGCGGGAGGAAGAGACCCAGTACTTC
TRBV28	-	-	TRBJ1-2	CASSYGAWGYTF	TGTGCCAGCAGCTATGGAGCATGGGGCTACACCTTC
TRBV5-1	-	TRBD1	TRBJ2-1	CASSLGGQGSNEQFF	TGCGCCAGCAGCTTGGGGGGACAGGGAAGTAATGAGCAGTTCTTC
TRBV29-1	-	-	TRBJ2-5	CSVDNSETQYF	TGCAGCGTTGATAATTCAGAGACCCAGTACTTC
TRBV5-1	-	TRBD2	TRBJ2-3	CASSLDPSGGGTDTQYF	TGCGCCAGCAGCTTGGACCCTAGCGGGGGCGGCACAGATACGCAGTATTTT
TRBV9	-	TRBD2	TRBJ2-1	CASSELAGGHEQFF	TGTGCCAGCAGCGAGTTAGCGGGGGGGCATGAGCAGTTCTTC
TRBV7-9	-	TRBD2	TRBJ2-2	CASSRLGSGSRGTGELFF	TGTGCCAGCAGCCGGTTGGGCAGCGGGAGTCGGGGAACCGGGGAGCTGTTTTTT
TRBV28	-	-	TRBJ2-1	CASSSNEQFF	TGTGCCAGCAGTTCCAATGAGCAGTTCTTC
TRBV4-1	-	-	TRBJ2-1	CASSPLGPHGGQFF	TGCGCCAGCAGCCCCCTCGGGCCACACGGCGGGCAGTTCTTC
TRBV2	-	-	TRBJ1-1	CASSEEMNTEAFF	TGTGCCAGCAGTGAAGAAATGAACACTGAAGCTTTCTTT
TRBV19	-	-	TRBJ1-1	CASRRGAGTEAFF	TGTGCCAGTAGGAGGGGGGCGGGCACTGAAGCTTTCTTT
TRBV1	-	-	TRBJ2-2	CTSSHPSRGGPRTGGELFF	TGCACCAGCAGCCATCCCTCCAGGGGGGGGCCGAGAACGGGCGGGGAGCTGTTTTTT
TRBV27	-	TRBD1	TRBJ2-1	CASSRKTGIDEQFF	TGTGCCAGCAGTCGAAAGACAGGGATTGATGAGCAGTTCTTC
TRBV2	-	-	TRBJ1-1	CASSSLEAFF	TGTGCCAGCAGTTCCCTTGAAGCTTTCTTT